This is a list of T cell receptor beta chains from one sample in a study of blood T cell repertoires in COVID-19. Assay used: immunoSEQ multiplex PCR; TCRdb lists only in-frame clones, some missing. The table includes 100,000 to 150,000 clones, around 83% detected once. The sequenced material came from peripheral blood. The receptors originated from a man in his 60s with acute or convalescent COVID-19. The CDR3 runs from the conserved cysteine through the conserved F or W. D genes are given only for firm matches. A row's size may be missing; if present it is once, few, many or a size class.

d_gene	abundance	v_gene	j_gene	CDR3nt	CDR3aa
.	.	TRBV6-5	TRBJ1-1	TGTGCCAGCAGTAGATCGGTCCCCCCGGAAGCTTTCTTT	CASSRSVPPEAFF
.	.	TRBV27	TRBJ2-2	TGTGCCAGCAGTTTATCAACAGGGACCGGGGAGCTGTTTTTT	CASSLSTGTGELFF
.	.	TRBV12-5	TRBJ2-3	TGTGCTAGTGGTGTAGACACAGATACGCAGTATTTT	CASGVDTDTQYF
TRBD1	once	TRBV29-1	TRBJ2-7	TGCAGCGTTGATGGGACAGGGGATTCAATGTCCTACGAGCAGTACTTC	CSVDGTGDSMSYEQYF
TRBD2	.	TRBV27	TRBJ2-1	TGTGCCAGCAGCCCCCGCGGGCTAGCGGGAGTGAATGAGCAGTTCTTC	CASSPRGLAGVNEQFF
TRBD1	.	TRBV27	TRBJ1-2	TGTGCCAGCAGGGGCAGAGGACAGGGTAACTATGGCTACACCTTC	CASRGRGQGNYGYTF
TRBD2	.	TRBV6-1	TRBJ2-7	TGTGCCCGCAGTGACGTTGCGGGGGCGGGGGGAGTAGGGCAGTACTTC	CARSDVAGAGGVGQYF
TRBD1	.	TRBV10-3	TRBJ1-4	TGTGCCATCAGTGAGTCGGACAGGGCAGGGGAAAAACTGTTTTTT	CAISESDRAGEKLFF
TRBD2	.	TRBV6-2/TRBV6-3	TRBJ2-1	TGTGCCAGCAGTTACAGGACTAGCGGGAGAGGGCTATTGCGCAATGAGCAGTTCTTC	CASSYRTSGRGLLRNEQFF
.	once	TRBV3-1/TRBV3-2	TRBJ2-7	TGTGCCAGCAGCCAATCGGACCAGGGAGAGCAGTACTTC	CASSQSDQGEQYF
TRBD2	.	TRBV5-1	TRBJ2-5	TGCGCCAGTGCAGGGATAGCGGGGGAGACCCAGTACTTC	CASAGIAGETQYF
.	few	TRBV30	TRBJ1-5	TGTGCCTTGACAGAAAACAGCAATCAGCCCCAGCATTTT	CALTENSNQPQHF
TRBD1	.	TRBV29-1	TRBJ1-1	TGCAGCGGACAGGGCTACACTGAAGCTTTCTTT	CSGQGYTEAFF
.	few	TRBV7-2	TRBJ1-4	TGTGCCAGCAGCTCATCAACAGGGTTGAGTGAAAAACTGTTTTTT	CASSSSTGLSEKLFF
TRBD1	.	TRBV7-3	TRBJ1-6	TGTGCCAGCAGCCCAGGGGGCTCCTATAATTCACCCCTCCACTTT	CASSPGGSYNSPLHF
TRBD1	once	TRBV5-5	TRBJ1-1	TGTGCCAGCAGCTGGGGGACAGGGGCTGAAGCTTTCTTT	CASSWGTGAEAFF
TRBD1	.	TRBV2	TRBJ2-5	TGTGCCAGCAGTATAGACAGGGGGGGGACAGAGACCCAGTACTTC	CASSIDRGGTETQYF
TRBD2	.	TRBV13	TRBJ2-7	TGTGCCAGCAGCCCCCGGACTAGCGGTTTAACCTACGAGCAGTACTTC	CASSPRTSGLTYEQYF
TRBD1	.	TRBV27	TRBJ2-7	TGTGCCAGCAGTTTATCGACAGGGGAGACCTACGAGCAGTACTTC	CASSLSTGETYEQYF
TRBD1	once	TRBV5-1	TRBJ1-2	TGCGCCAGCAGCTTGGGCCAGGGGGCCTATGGCTACACCTTC	CASSLGQGAYGYTF
TRBD1	.	TRBV7-2	TRBJ1-2	TGTGCCAGCAGCTTAGCGAGGACCGGGACAGGGGGCACATATGGCTACACCTTC	CASSLARTGTGGTYGYTF
TRBD1	few	TRBV6-5	TRBJ1-4	TGTGCCAGTAGCCGCACATTACAGGGGGATGAAAAACTGTTTTTT	CASSRTLQGDEKLFF
TRBD2	.	TRBV19	TRBJ2-3	TGTGCCACCTCCCTCCTAGCGGGGCAAGATACGCAGTATTTT	CATSLLAGQDTQYF
TRBD2	.	TRBV20-1	TRBJ2-7	TGCAGTGCTAGTAACCCACTAGCGGGTTATATGGGGCAGTACTTC	CSASNPLAGYMGQYF
.	.	TRBV28	TRBJ1-5	TGTGCCAGCAGACCCAACCTGGGGGGGAATCAGCCCCAGCATTTT	CASRPNLGGNQPQHF
.	.	TRBV3-1/TRBV3-2	TRBJ2-2	TGTGCCAGCAGCCAGCGGGGTTTCGCCGCCGGGGAGCTGTTTTTT	CASSQRGFAAGELFF
TRBD1	.	TRBV6-1	TRBJ1-6	TGTGCCAGCAGTGAATATACGGCGGGACAGTATAATTCACCCCTCCACTTT	CASSEYTAGQYNSPLHF
.	few	TRBV28	TRBJ1-2	TGTGCCAGCAGCCCCGGTGGGGCAGCGCCTAACTATGGCTACACCTTC	CASSPGGAAPNYGYTF
.	.	TRBV7-3	TRBJ2-7	TGTGCCAGCAGCCCCTCCGGACAGTACGAGCAGTACTTC	CASSPSGQYEQYF
TRBD2	.	TRBV20-1	TRBJ2-7	TGCAGTGCGAGTCCAGCGGGAATTTTCCACGAGCAGTACTTC	CSASPAGIFHEQYF
.	.	TRBV5-1	TRBJ1-5	TGCGCCAGCAGCCAATGGCCCTACTCGGGAAGCAATCAGCCCCAGCATTTT	CASSQWPYSGSNQPQHF
.	.	TRBV7-9	TRBJ2-7	TGTGCCAGCAGCTCCCGGGACATCCGGGCCGAGCAGTACTTC	CASSSRDIRAEQYF
.	.	TRBV19	TRBJ1-2	TGTGCCAGTAGTCGGTCCGGGTCCTATGGCTACACCTTC	CASSRSGSYGYTF
.	.	TRBV2	TRBJ2-2	TGTGCCAGCAGTTACTTCCCTAGCTCCGGGGAGCTGTTTTTT	CASSYFPSSGELFF
TRBD2	once	TRBV3-1/TRBV3-2	TRBJ2-3	TGTGCCAGCAGCTATAGCGGGAGCACAGATACGCAGTATTTT	CASSYSGSTDTQYF
.	.	TRBV7-9	TRBJ1-1	TGTGCCAGCAGCTCCGCGGGGTTCGGGACTGAAGCTTTCTTT	CASSSAGFGTEAFF
.	.	TRBV24-1	TRBJ1-5	TGTGCCACCAGTGACCCCCGCGGAGGGGATAGCAATCAGCCCCAGCATTTT	CATSDPRGGDSNQPQHF
.	once	TRBV19	TRBJ1-1	TGTGCCAGTAGTCGTGACAGGTATGGAGAGGAAAACACTGAAGCTTTCTTT	CASSRDRYGEENTEAFF
TRBD1	.	TRBV9	TRBJ1-2	TGTGCCAGCAGCGCCAGATCCGAGACAGGGGTCGGCTACACCTTC	CASSARSETGVGYTF
TRBD2	few	TRBV19	TRBJ2-2	TGTGCCAGTAGTGTGGGACTAGCGGGACTCGCGAACACCGGGGAGCTGTTTTTT	CASSVGLAGLANTGELFF
.	.	TRBV21-1	TRBJ1-2	TGTGCCAGCAGCAAAGAGGACAGTTGCTATGGCTACACCTTC	CASSKEDSCYGYTF
TRBD1	.	TRBV10-1	TRBJ2-1	TGCGCCAGCAGGGGACAGGGTATCGGCCCAGTGTTCTTC	CASRGQGIGPVFF
.	.	TRBV27	TRBJ1-6	TGTGCCAGCAGTTTCGGTAGTAATTCACCCCTCCACTTT	CASSFGSNSPLHF
TRBD1	.	TRBV20-1	TRBJ1-5	TGCAGTGCTAGTCCAGGGGGTGGTAATCAGCCCCAGCATTTT	CSASPGGGNQPQHF
.	few	TRBV20-1	TRBJ1-2	TGCAGTGCAGAAGGGGACTATGGCTACACCTTC	CSAEGDYGYTF